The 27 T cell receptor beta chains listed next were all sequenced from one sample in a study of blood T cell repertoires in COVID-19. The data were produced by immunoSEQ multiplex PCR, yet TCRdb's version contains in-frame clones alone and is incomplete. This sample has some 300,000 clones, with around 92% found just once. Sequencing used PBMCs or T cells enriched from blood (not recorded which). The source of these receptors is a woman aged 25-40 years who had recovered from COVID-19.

For the CDR3, the DNA is TGTGCCAGCAGCCTTAGCTCTGGGGCCAACGTCCTGACTTTC. It translates to CASSLSSGANVLTF. The chain uses TRBV3-1 (or the pseudogene TRBV3-2) and TRBJ2-6; no clear D gene. CDR1 and CDR2 (germline): LGHDT, YNNKEL (reference sequence). This CDR3 contains 14 residues. V dropped 4 bases and J dropped 0 bases, with 4 bases sitting between them.

The CDR3, as DNA: TGCGCCAGCAGCCAAGATGGGGGCCGACTCTACGAGCAGTACTTC. Its translation: CASSQDGGRLYEQYF. The chain couples TRBV4-1 to TRBJ2-7, with a weak D call TRBD1 (6 bases). This CDR3 has 15 amino acids. CDR1 and CDR2 (germline): MGHRA, YSYEKL. Trimming stripped 0 bases from V and 3 bases from J, with 12 bases between.

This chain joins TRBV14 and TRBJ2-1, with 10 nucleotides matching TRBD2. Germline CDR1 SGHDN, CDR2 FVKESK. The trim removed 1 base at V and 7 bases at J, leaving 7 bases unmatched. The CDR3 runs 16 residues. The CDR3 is CASSQVFFSGGNEQFF. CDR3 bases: TGTGCCAGCAGCCAAGTTTTTTTTAGCGGGGGGAATGAGCAGTTCTTC.

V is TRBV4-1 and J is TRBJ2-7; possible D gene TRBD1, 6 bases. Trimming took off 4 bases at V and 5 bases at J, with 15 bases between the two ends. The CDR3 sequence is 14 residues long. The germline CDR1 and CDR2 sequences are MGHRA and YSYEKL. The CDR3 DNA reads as TGCGCCAGCAGCCCCGCGCAGGGGTCCCACGAGCAGTACTTC. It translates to CASSPAQGSHEQYF.

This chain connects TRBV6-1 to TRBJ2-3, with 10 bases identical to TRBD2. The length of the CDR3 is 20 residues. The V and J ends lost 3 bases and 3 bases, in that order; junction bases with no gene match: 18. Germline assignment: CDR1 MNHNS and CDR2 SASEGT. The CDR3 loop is CASSDLAGAPGERWTDTQYF. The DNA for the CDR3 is TGTGCCAGCAGTGATCTAGCGGGAGCGCCGGGGGAAAGATGGACAGATACGCAGTATTTT.

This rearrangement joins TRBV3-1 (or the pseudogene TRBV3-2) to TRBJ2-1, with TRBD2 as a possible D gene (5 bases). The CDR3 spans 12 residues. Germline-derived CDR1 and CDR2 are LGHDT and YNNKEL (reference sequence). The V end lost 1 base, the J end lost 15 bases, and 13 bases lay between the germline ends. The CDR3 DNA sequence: TGTGCCAGCAGCCAAGGAGGGAGCGGTATGTTCTTC. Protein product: CASSQGGSGMFF.

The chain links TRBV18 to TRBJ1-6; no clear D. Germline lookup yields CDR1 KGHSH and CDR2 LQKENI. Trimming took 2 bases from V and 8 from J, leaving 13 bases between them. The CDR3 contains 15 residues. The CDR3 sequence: CASSPGPVPDSPLHF. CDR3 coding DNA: TGTGCCAGCTCACCAGGTCCGGTACCGGATTCACCCCTCCACTTT. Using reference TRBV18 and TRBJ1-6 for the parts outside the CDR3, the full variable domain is NAGVMQNPRHLVRRRGQEARLRCSPMKGHSHVYWYRQLPEEGLKFMVYLQKENIIDESGMPKERFSAEFPKEGPSILRIQQVVRGDSAAYFCASSPGPVPDSPLHFGNGTRLTVT.

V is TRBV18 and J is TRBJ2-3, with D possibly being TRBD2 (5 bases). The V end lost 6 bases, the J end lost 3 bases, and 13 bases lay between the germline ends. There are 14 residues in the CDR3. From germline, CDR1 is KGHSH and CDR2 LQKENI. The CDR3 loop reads CASSYNTRTDTQYF. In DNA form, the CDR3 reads TGTGCCAGCTCCTACAATACTAGGACAGATACGCAGTATTTT. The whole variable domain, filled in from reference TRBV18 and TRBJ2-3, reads NAGVMQNPRHLVRRRGQEARLRCSPMKGHSHVYWYRQLPEEGLKFMVYLQKENIIDESGMPKERFSAEFPKEGPSILRIQQVVRGDSAAYFCASSYNTRTDTQYFGPGTRLTVL.

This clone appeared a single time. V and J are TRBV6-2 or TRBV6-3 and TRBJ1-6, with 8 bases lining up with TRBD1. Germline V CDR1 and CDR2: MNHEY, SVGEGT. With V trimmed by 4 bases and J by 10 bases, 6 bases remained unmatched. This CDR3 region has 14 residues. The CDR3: CASSSRTGPSPLHF. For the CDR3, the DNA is TGTGCCAGCAGTTCCCGGACAGGGCCCTCACCCCTCCACTTT.

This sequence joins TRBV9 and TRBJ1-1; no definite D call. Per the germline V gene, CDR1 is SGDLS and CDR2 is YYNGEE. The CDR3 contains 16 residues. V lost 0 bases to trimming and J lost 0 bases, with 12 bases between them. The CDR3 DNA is TGTGCCAGCAGCGTAGCTAGCGGCAGAATGAACACTGAAGCTTTCTTT. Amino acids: CASSVASGRMNTEAFF.

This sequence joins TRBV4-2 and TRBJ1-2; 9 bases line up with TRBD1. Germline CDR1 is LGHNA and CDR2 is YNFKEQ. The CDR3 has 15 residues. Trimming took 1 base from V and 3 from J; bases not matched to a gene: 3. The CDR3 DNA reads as TGTGCCAGCAGCCAAGGGACAGGGGAGTACTATGGCTACACCTTC. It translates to CASSQGTGEYYGYTF.

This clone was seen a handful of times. The CDR3 nucleotides are TGTGCCAGCAGCTCACAGGGCCCGACGAACACCGGGGAGCTGTTTTTT. As protein: CASSSQGPTNTGELFF. J is TRBJ2-2 and V is TRBV7-2; a weak D match, TRBD1 (6 bases). Germline V gene sequence: CDR1 SGHTA, CDR2 FQGNSA. Trimming left V 4 bases short and J 0 bases short, with 12 bases between. The CDR3 length is 16 residues.

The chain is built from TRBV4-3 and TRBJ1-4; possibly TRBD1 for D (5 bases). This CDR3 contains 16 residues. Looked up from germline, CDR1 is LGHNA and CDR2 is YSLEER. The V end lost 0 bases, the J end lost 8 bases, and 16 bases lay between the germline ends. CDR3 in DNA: TGCGCCAGCAGCCAAGATATATCAGGGTTTGGGGAAAAACTGTTTTTT. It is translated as CASSQDISGFGEKLFF.

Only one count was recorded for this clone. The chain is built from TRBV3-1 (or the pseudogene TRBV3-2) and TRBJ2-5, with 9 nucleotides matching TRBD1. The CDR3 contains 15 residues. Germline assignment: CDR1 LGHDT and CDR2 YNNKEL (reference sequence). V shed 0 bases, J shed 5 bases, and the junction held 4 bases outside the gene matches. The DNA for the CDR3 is TGTGCCAGCAGCCAAGATGGGACAGGGTACGAGACCCAGTACTTC. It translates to CASSQDGTGYETQYF.

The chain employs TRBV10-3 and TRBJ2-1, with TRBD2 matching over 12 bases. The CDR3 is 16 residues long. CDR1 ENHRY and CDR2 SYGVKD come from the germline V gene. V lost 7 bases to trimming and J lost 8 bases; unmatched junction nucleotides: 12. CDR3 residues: CAIKRTSGTWTDEQFF. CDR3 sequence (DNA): TGTGCCATCAAAAGGACTAGCGGGACCTGGACGGATGAGCAGTTCTTC.

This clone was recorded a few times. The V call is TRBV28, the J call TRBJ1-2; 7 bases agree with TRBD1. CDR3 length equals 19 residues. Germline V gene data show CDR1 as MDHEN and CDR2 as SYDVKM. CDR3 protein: CATAGRIKPGTVLNYGYTF. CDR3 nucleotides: TGTGCGACAGCTGGGAGAATAAAACCCGGGACAGTCTTGAACTATGGCTACACCTTC.

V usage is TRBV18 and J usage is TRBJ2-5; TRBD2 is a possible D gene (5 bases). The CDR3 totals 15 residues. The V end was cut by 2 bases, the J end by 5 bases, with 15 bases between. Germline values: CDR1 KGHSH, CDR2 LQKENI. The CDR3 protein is CASSPRELLGETQYF. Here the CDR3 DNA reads TGTGCCAGCTCACCAAGGGAGCTCCTGGGGGAGACCCAGTACTTC.

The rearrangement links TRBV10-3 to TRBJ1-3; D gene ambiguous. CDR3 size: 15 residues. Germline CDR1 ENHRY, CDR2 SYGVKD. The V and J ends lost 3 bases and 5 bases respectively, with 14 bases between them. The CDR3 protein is CAISDGGGARNTIYF. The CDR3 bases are TGTGCCATCAGTGACGGCGGAGGCGCAAGAAACACCATATATTTT.

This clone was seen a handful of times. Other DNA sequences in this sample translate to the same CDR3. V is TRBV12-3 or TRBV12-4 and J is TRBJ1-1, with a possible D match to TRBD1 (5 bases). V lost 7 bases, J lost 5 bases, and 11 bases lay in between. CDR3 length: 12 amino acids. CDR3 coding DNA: TGTGCCAGCAATCTTGCAGGGACTGAAGCTTTCTTT. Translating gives CASNLAGTEAFF.

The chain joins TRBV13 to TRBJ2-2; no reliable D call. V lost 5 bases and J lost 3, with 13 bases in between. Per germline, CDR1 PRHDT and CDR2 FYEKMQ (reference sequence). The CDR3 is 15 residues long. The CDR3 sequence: CASSITGQDTGELFF. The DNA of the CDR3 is TGTGCCAGCAGCATCACCGGCCAGGACACCGGGGAGCTGTTTTTT. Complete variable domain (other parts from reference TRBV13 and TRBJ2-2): AAGVIQSPRHLIKEKRETATLKCYPIPRHDTVYWYQQGPGQDPQFLISFYEKMQSDKGSIPDRFSAQQFSDYHSELNMSSLELGDSALYFCASSITGQDTGELFFGEGSRLTVL.

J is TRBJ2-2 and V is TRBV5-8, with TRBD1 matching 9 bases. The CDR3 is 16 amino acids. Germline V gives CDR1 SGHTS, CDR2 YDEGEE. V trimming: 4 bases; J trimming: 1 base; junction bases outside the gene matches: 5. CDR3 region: CASSAHRGLNTGELFF. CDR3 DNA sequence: TGTGCCAGCAGCGCACACAGGGGGCTGAACACCGGGGAGCTGTTTTTT. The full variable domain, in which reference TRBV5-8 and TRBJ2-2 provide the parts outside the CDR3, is EAGVTQSPTHLIKTRGQQATLRCSPISGHTSVYWYQQALGLGLQFLLWYDEGEERNRGNFPPRFSGRQFPNYSSELNVNALELEDSALYLCASSAHRGLNTGELFFGEGSRLTVL.

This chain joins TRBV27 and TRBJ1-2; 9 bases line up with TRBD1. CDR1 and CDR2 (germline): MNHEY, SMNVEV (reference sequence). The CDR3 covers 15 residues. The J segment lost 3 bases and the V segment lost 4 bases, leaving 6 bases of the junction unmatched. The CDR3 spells CASSSPGQGYYGYTF. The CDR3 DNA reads TGTGCCAGCAGTTCCCCAGGACAGGGGTACTATGGCTACACCTTC.

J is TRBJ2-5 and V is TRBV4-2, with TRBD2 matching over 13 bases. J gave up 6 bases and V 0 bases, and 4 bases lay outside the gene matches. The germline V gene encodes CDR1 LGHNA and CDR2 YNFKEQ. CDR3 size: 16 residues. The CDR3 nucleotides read TGTGCCAGCAGCCAAGACCGGACTAGCGGGAGACAGACCCAGTACTTC. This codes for CASSQDRTSGRQTQYF.

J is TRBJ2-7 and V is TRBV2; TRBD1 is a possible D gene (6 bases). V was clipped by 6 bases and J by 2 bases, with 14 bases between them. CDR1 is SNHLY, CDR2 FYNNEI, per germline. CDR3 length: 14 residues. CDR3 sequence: CASRAGTQTYEQYF. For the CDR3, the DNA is TGTGCCAGCAGAGCCGGGACACAGACCTACGAGCAGTACTTC.

The CDR3 spells CASSLARTETYGYTF. The CDR3 coding sequence is TGTGCCAGCAGCTTAGCAAGAACAGAGACCTATGGCTACACCTTC. The V gene is TRBV7-2, the J gene TRBJ1-2, with D unresolved. V lost 0 bases and J lost 4, with 12 bases in between. Germline V lookup: CDR1 SGHTA, CDR2 FQGNSA. The CDR3 has 15 amino acids.

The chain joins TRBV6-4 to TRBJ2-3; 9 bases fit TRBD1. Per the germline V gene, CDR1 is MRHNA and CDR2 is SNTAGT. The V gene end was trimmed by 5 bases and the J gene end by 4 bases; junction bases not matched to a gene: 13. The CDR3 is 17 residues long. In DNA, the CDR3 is TGTGCCAGCAGTTTGACTATACCGGGACAGGGCGCAGATACGCAGTATTTT. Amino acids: CASSLTIPGQGADTQYF.

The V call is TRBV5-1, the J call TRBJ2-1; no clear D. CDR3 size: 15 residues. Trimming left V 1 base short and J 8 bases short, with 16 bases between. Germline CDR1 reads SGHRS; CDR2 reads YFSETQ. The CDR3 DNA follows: TGCGCCAGCAGCTTGTTGACTCCCGTGGTGGATGAGCAGTTCTTC. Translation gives CASSLLTPVVDEQFF.